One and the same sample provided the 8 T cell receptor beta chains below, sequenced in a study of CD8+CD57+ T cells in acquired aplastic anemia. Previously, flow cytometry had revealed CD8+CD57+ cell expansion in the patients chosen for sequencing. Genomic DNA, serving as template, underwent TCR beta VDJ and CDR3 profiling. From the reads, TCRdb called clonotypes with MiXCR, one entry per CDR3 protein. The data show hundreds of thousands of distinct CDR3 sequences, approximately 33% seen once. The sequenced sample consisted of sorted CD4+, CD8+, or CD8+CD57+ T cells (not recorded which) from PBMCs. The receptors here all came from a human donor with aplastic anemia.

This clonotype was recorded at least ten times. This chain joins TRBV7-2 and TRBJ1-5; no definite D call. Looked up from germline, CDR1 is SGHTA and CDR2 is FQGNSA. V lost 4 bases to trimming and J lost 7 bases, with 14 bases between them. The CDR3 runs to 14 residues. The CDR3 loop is CASSSMGGGQPQHF. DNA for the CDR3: TGTGCCAGCAGCTCGATGGGTGGAGGGCAGCCCCAGCATTTT.

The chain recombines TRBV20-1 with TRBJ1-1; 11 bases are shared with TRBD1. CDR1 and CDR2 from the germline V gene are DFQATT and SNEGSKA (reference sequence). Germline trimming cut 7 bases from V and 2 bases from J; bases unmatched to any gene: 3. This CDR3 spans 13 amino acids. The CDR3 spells CSGTGGSNTEAFF. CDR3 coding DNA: TGCAGTGGGACAGGGGGCTCAAACACTGAAGCTTTCTTT.

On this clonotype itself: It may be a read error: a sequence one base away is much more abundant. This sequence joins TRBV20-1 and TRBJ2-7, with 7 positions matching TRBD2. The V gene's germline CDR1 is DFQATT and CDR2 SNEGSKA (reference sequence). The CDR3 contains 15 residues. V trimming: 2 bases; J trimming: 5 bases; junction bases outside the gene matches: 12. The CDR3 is CSARPVLVGGHEQYF. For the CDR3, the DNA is TGCAGTGCTAGACCCGTTCTAGTGGGAGGGCACGAGCAGTACTTC.

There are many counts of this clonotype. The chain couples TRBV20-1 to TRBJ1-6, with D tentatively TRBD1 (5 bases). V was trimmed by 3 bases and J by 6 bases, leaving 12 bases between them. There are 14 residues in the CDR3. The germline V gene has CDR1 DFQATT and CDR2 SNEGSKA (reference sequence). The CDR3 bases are TGCAGTGCTAGCCTAAATCAGGGTAATTCACCCCTCCACTTT. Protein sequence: CSASLNQGNSPLHF.

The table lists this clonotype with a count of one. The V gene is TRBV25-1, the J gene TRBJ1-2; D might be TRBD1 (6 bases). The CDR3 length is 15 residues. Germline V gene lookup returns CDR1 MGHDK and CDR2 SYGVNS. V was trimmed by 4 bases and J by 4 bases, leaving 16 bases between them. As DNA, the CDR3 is TGTGCCAGCAGTGGGGGGGCAGGGTTGGGCTATGGCTACACCTTC. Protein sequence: CASSGGAGLGYGYTF.

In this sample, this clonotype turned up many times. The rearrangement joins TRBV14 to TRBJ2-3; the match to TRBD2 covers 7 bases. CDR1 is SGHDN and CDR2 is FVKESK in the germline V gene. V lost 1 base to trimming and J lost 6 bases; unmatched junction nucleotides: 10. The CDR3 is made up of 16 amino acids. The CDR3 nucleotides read TGTGCCAGCAGCCAAGGTATTAGCGGGTACACGGATACGCAGTATTTT. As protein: CASSQGISGYTDTQYF.

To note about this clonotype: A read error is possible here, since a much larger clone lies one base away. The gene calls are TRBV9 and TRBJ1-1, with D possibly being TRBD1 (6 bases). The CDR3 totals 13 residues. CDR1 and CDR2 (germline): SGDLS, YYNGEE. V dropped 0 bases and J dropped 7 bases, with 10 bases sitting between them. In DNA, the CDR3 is TGTGCCAGCAGCGTAGAGGGGGGGCTTGAAGCTTTCTTT. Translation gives CASSVEGGLEAFF.

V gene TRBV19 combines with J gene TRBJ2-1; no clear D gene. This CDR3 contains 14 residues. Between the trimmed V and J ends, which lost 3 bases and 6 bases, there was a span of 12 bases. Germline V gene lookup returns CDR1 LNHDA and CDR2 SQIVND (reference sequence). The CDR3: CASSMGRKGNEQFF. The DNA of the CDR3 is TGTGCCAGTAGTATGGGTCGGAAAGGCAATGAGCAGTTCTTC. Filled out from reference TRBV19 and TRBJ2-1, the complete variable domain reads DGGITQSPKYLFRKEGQNVTLSCEQNLNHDAMYWYRQDPGQGLRLIYYSQIVNDFQKGDIAEGYSVSREKKESFPLTVTSAQKNPTAFYLCASSMGRKGNEQFFGPGTRLTVL.